These 25 T cell receptor beta chains were sequenced from one sample in a study of identifying expanded T cells in peripheral blood. The method was immunoSEQ multiplex PCR; TCRdb's version includes in-frame clones alone and lacks a portion of them. The data hold 75,000 to 90,000 clones, with around nine tenths observed a single time. Sequenced sample: blood. The receptors were gathered from a person between 18 and 69 years old in good health.

V gene TRBV6-5 combines with J gene TRBJ2-1; no reliable D call. V dropped 6 bases and J dropped 0 bases, with 9 bases sitting between them. CDR1 is MNHEY and CDR2 is SVGAGI in the germline V gene. The CDR3 consists of 14 residues. CDR3 DNA sequence: TGTGCCAGCAGGGATTCCAGCTCCTACAATGAGCAGTTCTTC. It yields the protein CASRDSSSYNEQFF.

This clone has just one count. The V gene is TRBV9, the J gene TRBJ2-7; D is unclear. The ends were cut back, 4 bases at V and 0 bases at J, with 8 bases in the middle. Germline CDR1 SGDLS, CDR2 YYNGEE. This CDR3 contains 13 residues. CDR3: CASSPGNSYEQYF. The CDR3 region has the DNA TGTGCCAGCAGCCCAGGAAACTCCTACGAGCAGTACTTC.

V usage is TRBV4-3 and J usage is TRBJ1-1, with D perhaps TRBD1 (5 bases). V was clipped by 7 bases and J by 11 bases, with 29 bases between them. This CDR3 region has 16 residues. Germline lookup yields CDR1 LGHNA and CDR2 YSLEER. Here the CDR3 reads CASMMGLLSPTSEAFF. In nucleotides, the CDR3 is TGCGCCAGCATGATGGGGCTCCTTTCGCCTACAAGCGAGGCTTTCTTT.

This clone was counted a few times. Other DNA sequences in the sample encode the same CDR3. The V call is TRBV5-6, the J call TRBJ1-5; unclear D gene. The CDR3 totals 12 residues. The V gene lost 0 bases and the J gene lost 9 bases, with 7 bases spanning the gap. The germline gives CDR1 SGHDT, CDR2 YYEEEE. CDR3 coding DNA: TGTGCCAGCAGCTTGGGTCGGGGGCCCCAGCATTTT. It yields the protein CASSLGRGPQHF.

The chain employs TRBV7-2 and TRBJ2-2; D is perhaps TRBD2 (5 bases). This CDR3 region has 15 residues. Trimming cost V 5 bases and J 4 bases, with 14 bases left between them. Germline CDR1 SGHTA, CDR2 FQGNSA. CDR3: CASSLMMAGTGELFF. For the CDR3, the DNA is TGTGCCAGCAGCCTTATGATGGCGGGCACCGGGGAGCTGTTTTTT. The entire variable domain, with the rest obtained from reference TRBV7-2 and TRBJ2-2, is as follows: GAGVSQSPSNKVTEKGKDVELRCDPISGHTALYWYRQSLGQGLEFLIYFQGNSAPDKSGLPSDRFSAERTGGSVSTLTIQRTQQEDSAVYLCASSLMMAGTGELFFGEGSRLTVL.

This CDR3 is CASSLLQGSTNSPLHF. In DNA, the CDR3 is TGTGCCAGCAGTTTACTTCAAGGGTCGACGAATTCACCCCTCCACTTT. The V gene is TRBV27, the J gene TRBJ1-6; D is unclear. The CDR3 consists of 16 residues. Germline CDR1 MNHEY, CDR2 SMNVEV (reference sequence). V was clipped by 2 bases and J by 7 bases, with 15 bases between them.

J is TRBJ1-5 and V is TRBV5-1, with D possibly TRBD1 on 6 matching bases. Per germline, CDR1 SGHRS and CDR2 YFSETQ. The CDR3 contains 14 residues. With 3 bases removed from V and 5 bases from J, the gap between germline ends came to 12 bases. The CDR3 is CASSSRGGDQPQHF. The CDR3 nucleotides read TGCGCCAGCAGCTCCAGGGGAGGAGATCAGCCCCAGCATTTT.

This chain links TRBV7-8 with TRBJ2-7; D gene unclear. Germline-derived CDR1 and CDR2 are SGHVS and FQNEAQ. CDR3 length: 15 amino acids. Trimming left V 1 base short and J 5 bases short, with 15 bases between. The CDR3 DNA sequence: TGTGCCAGCAGCTTAGTAGCACGTCCCCCCCACGAGCAGTACTTC. Translation gives CASSLVARPPHEQYF.

The rearrangement links TRBV29-1 to TRBJ2-1; 9 bases agree with TRBD2. Germline loops: CDR1 SQVTM, CDR2 ANQGSEA. J was trimmed by 8 bases and V by 5 bases; bases with no gene match: 7. The CDR3 consists of 13 residues. The CDR3 is CSVFSGSRYEQFF. CDR3 DNA: TGCAGCGTTTTTAGCGGGAGTCGGTATGAGCAGTTCTTC.

The chain carries TRBV19 and TRBJ1-2, with D possibly being TRBD1 (5 bases). The CDR3 is made up of 13 amino acids. The germline CDR1 and CDR2 sequences are LNHDA and SQIVND (reference sequence). Trimming pared 9 bases from V and 5 bases from J, leaving 16 bases between. Here the CDR3 DNA reads TGTGCCAGCGCCCAGGGACGGGGTTATGGCTACACCTTC. Its protein product is CASAQGRGYGYTF.

The J gene is TRBJ1-2, the V gene TRBV29-1; a possible D gene is TRBD1 (6 bases). Germline CDR1 and CDR2: SQVTM and ANQGSEA. Deletions cut 7 bases from V and 4 bases from J, with 16 bases between. This CDR3 spans 13 amino acids. The CDR3 spells CSAAGVGIYGYTF. As DNA, the CDR3 is TGCAGCGCCGCAGGGGTTGGGATCTATGGCTACACCTTC.

The chain joins TRBV7-6 to TRBJ2-5, with D perhaps being TRBD1 or TRBD2 (6 bases each). V lost 4 bases and J lost 5, with 17 bases in between. CDR3 length equals 15 residues. Germline loops: CDR1 SGHVS, CDR2 FNYEAQ. CDR3 in amino acids: CASSSTGGNLETQYF. CDR3 DNA: TGTGCCAGCAGCTCGACAGGCGGGAACCTGGAGACCCAGTACTTC.

This chain joins TRBV9 and TRBJ2-1, with TRBD1 identical over 9 bases. The germline V gene encodes CDR1 SGDLS and CDR2 YYNGEE. The V segment lost 3 bases and the J segment 4 bases; nucleotides outside the gene matches: 5. The CDR3 has 15 amino acids. The CDR3 DNA follows: TGTGCCAGCAGCGCGGACAGGGGACTATACAATGAGCAGTTCTTC. This encodes CASSADRGLYNEQFF. Using reference TRBV9 and TRBJ2-1 for the parts outside the CDR3, the full variable domain is DSGVTQTPKHLITATGQRVTLRCSPRSGDLSVYWYQQSLDQGLQFLIQYYNGEERAKGNILERFSAQQFPDLHSELNLSSLELGDSALYFCASSADRGLYNEQFFGPGTRLTVL.

The genes are TRBV6-5 and TRBJ1-5, with 8 bases aligning to TRBD1. The CDR3 totals 13 residues. Germline V gene lookup returns CDR1 MNHEY and CDR2 SVGAGI. After removal of 8 bases from V and 4 bases from J, the junction contained 4 bases not matched to a gene. The CDR3: CASSNRGNQPQHF. The DNA for the CDR3 is TGTGCCAGCTCCAACAGGGGGAATCAGCCCCAGCATTTT.

This chain connects TRBV11-2 to TRBJ1-1; 8 bases fit TRBD1. The CDR3 extends over 14 amino acids. After removal of 5 bases from V and 6 bases from J, the junction contained 8 bases not matched to a gene. Germline-derived CDR1 and CDR2 are SGHAT and FQNNGV. Here the CDR3 DNA reads TGTGCCAGCAGCCCAGGTCAGGGGGCCCCTGAAGCTTTCTTT. Translation gives CASSPGQGAPEAFF.

The V gene is TRBV9, the J gene TRBJ2-1; 7 bases are shared with TRBD2. The V and J ends lost 4 bases and 6 bases, in that order; junction bases with no gene match: 16. This CDR3 is built from 17 residues. Germline-derived CDR1 and CDR2 are SGDLS and YYNGEE. In DNA form, the CDR3 reads TGTGCCAGCAGCCACGGTTCCGGGACTACAGAATCCAATGAGCAGTTCTTC. It yields the protein CASSHGSGTTESNEQFF.

The V and J genes are TRBV9 and TRBJ2-7, with unresolved D. CDR1 SGDLS and CDR2 YYNGEE come from the germline V gene. Trimming took 4 bases from V and 5 from J, leaving 16 bases between them. This CDR3 region has 14 residues. CDR3 bases: TGTGCCAGCAGCCCCCGGAACGACGGCAACGAGCAGTACTTC. This encodes CASSPRNDGNEQYF.

J is TRBJ2-3 and V is TRBV12-2; TRBD2, the D gene given by the table, was not confirmed from the DNA. TRBV12-2 is shown as a pseudogene. This CDR3 spans 15 amino acids. The CDR3 loop reads CASRLGLGGSDTQYF. The CDR3 DNA reads as TGTGCAAGTCGCTTAGGCCTCGGGGGTTCAGATACGCAGTATTTT.

J is TRBJ2-7 and V is TRBV9, with D tentatively TRBD1 or TRBD2 (5 bases each). Germline loops: CDR1 SGDLS, CDR2 YYNGEE. This CDR3 comprises 13 residues. The V and J ends lost 4 bases and 3 bases respectively, with 11 bases between them. Written as DNA, the CDR3 is TGTGCCAGCAGCCCAGGGACCCGCTACGAGCAGTACTTC. Amino acid sequence: CASSPGTRYEQYF.

This chain joins TRBV10-3 and TRBJ1-1; D ambiguous. This CDR3 spans 13 amino acids. V was shortened by 5 bases and J by 0 bases, with 7 bases between the two germline ends. Germline V CDR1 and CDR2: ENHRY, SYGVKD. The CDR3 DNA is TGTGCCATCAGTCAGGAAATGAACACTGAAGCTTTCTTT. It yields the protein CAISQEMNTEAFF.

This clone appeared once. The J gene is TRBJ2-6, the V gene TRBV14; the D is unclear. V was shortened by 4 bases and J by 3 bases, with 10 bases between the two germline ends. This CDR3 comprises 15 residues. Germline-derived CDR1 and CDR2 are SGHDN and FVKESK. The CDR3 DNA follows: TGTGCCAGCAGCCCACAGACCGGTGGGGCCAACGTCCTGACTTTC. It translates to CASSPQTGGANVLTF.

The rearrangement uses TRBV19 and TRBJ1-1; 7 nucleotides agree with TRBD1. The CDR3 length is 15 residues. The germline gives CDR1 LNHDA, CDR2 SQIVND (reference sequence). Unmatched junction bases numbered 7, after V lost 5 bases and J lost 1 base. CDR3 bases: TGTGCCAGTAGTTCGACAGGGAAGGCGAACACTGAAGCTTTCTTT. Its translation: CASSSTGKANTEAFF.

V usage is TRBV19 and J usage is TRBJ1-1; possibly TRBD1 for D (5 bases). Looked up from germline, CDR1 is LNHDA and CDR2 is SQIVND (reference sequence). The CDR3 runs to 14 residues. The ends were cut back, 3 bases at V and 4 bases at J, with 12 bases in the middle. The CDR3 sequence is CASSIKGWSTEAFF. In DNA, the CDR3 is TGTGCCAGTAGTATCAAGGGGTGGAGCACTGAAGCTTTCTTT.

The chain has TRBV4-1 and TRBJ1-2; 8 bases match TRBD1. The CDR3 contains 16 residues. V lost 4 bases, J lost 5 bases, and 12 bases stayed unmatched. Germline loops: CDR1 MGHRA, CDR2 YSYEKL. The CDR3 here is CASSRGTGLVSYGYTF. Here the CDR3 DNA reads TGCGCCAGCAGCCGAGGGACAGGACTGGTTTCGTATGGCTACACCTTC.

J is TRBJ2-1 and V is TRBV19, with D unresolved. CDR3 size: 13 residues. The germline CDR1 and CDR2 sequences are LNHDA and SQIVND (reference sequence). The V end lost 10 bases, the J end lost 0 bases, and 10 bases lay between the germline ends. This chain's CDR3 is CATSTRSYNEQFF. CDR3 DNA sequence: TGTGCCACGTCCACCCGCTCCTACAATGAGCAGTTCTTC. The whole variable domain, remainder taken from reference TRBV19 and TRBJ2-1, is DGGITQSPKYLFRKEGQNVTLSCEQNLNHDAMYWYRQDPGQGLRLIYYSQIVNDFQKGDIAEGYSVSREKKESFPLTVTSAQKNPTAFYLCATSTRSYNEQFFGPGTRLTVL.